The clone carrying this T cell receptor beta chain was counted many times. Its specificity is unknown. A Clinical Activity Score of at least 3, a NOSPECS grade of at least 4 and a duration under 3 months were recorded in the ophthalmopathy patients. From approximately 9.1 ml of fresh peripheral blood, PBMCs were isolated. The data were obtained in a study of T cells in Graves' hyperthyroidism and ophthalmopathy. Amplification of TCR beta CDR3 regions was performed using RNA transcripts as template. Initially, a first-round RT-PCR of the TCR CDR3 employed the HTBI primer set. TCRdb analysed the multiplex PCR reads with MiXCR anew, one entry per CDR3 protein. The sample records roughly 640,000 distinct CDR3 sequences, 15% to 20% being singletons. CDR3 length: 15 residues. CDR1 is DFQATT, CDR2 SNEGSKA, per germline (reference sequence). V lost 5 bases and J lost 8; bases outside the gene matches: 12. Study conclusions and caveats: Most thyroid clonotypes expanded above 0.001 were also detected in blood.

This chain joins TRBV20-1 and TRBJ2-1; 10 bases align to TRBD2. Sequences were obtained from blood. This clonotype was sampled from a woman aged 40-49 years with Graves' ophthalmopathy. In nucleotides, the CDR3 is TGCAGTGCTTTGAGGACTAGCGGACAGGGTGATGAGCAGTTCTTC. Amino acids: CSALRTSGQGDEQFF.